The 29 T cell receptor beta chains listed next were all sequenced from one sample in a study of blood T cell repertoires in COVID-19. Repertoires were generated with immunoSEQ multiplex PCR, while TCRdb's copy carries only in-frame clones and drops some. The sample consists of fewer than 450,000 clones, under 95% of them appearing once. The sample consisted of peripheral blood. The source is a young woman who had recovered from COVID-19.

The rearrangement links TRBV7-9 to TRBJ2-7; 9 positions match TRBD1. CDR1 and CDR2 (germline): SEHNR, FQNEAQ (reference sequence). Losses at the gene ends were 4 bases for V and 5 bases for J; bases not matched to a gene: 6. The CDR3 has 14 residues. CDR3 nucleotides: TGTGCCAGCAGCTCCAGGACAGGGGTGCACGAGCAGTACGTC. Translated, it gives CASSSRTGVHEQYV.

The CDR3 loop reads CARGPGLAGGTYEQYV. The CDR3 coding sequence is TGCGCCAGGGGACCGGGACTAGCGGGAGGGACCTACGAGCAGTACGTC. This sequence joins TRBV10-1 and TRBJ2-7; 16 bases agree with TRBD2. Germline values: CDR1 WNHNN, CDR2 SYGVQD (reference sequence). The J segment lost 2 bases and the V segment lost 9 bases, leaving 7 bases of the junction unmatched. This CDR3 spans 16 amino acids.

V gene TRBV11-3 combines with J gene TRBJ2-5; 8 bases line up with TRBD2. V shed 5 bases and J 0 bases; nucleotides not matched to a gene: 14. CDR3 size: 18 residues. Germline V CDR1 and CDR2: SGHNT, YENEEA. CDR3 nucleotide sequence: TGTGCCAGCAGCAACCGTCGGGGTAGCGGGACGTACCAAGAGACCCAGTACTTC. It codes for CASSNRRGSGTYQETQYF.

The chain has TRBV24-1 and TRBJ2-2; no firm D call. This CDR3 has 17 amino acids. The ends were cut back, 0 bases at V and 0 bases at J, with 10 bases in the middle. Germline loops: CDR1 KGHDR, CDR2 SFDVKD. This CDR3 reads CATSDLGGPSNTGELFF. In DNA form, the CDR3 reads TGTGCCACCAGTGATTTGGGTGGGCCCTCGAACACCGGGGAGCTGTTTTTT.

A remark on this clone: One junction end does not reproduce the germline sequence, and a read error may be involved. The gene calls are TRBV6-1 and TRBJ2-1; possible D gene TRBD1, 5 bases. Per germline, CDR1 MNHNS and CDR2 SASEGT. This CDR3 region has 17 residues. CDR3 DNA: TGTGCCAGCAGTCAAGCGTGGGGCAGTCGCTACTACAATGAGCAGTTCTTC. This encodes CASSQAWGSRYYNEQFF.

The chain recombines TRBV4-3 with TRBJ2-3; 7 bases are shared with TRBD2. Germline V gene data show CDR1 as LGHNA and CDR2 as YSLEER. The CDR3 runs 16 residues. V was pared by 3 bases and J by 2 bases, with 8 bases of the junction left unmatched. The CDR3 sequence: CASSQTLAVTTDTQYF. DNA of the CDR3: TGCGCCAGCAGCCAGACTCTAGCGGTCACCACAGATACGCAGTATTTT.

CDR3: CASSLAVGGTDTQYF. The CDR3 region has the DNA TGTGCCAGCAGCTTAGCGGTGGGCGGCACAGATACGCAGTATTTT. This rearrangement joins TRBV7-2 to TRBJ2-3, with unresolved D. Germline V gene sequence: CDR1 SGHTA, CDR2 FQGNSA. The CDR3 extends over 15 amino acids. Trimming left V 0 bases short and J 1 base short, with 8 bases between.

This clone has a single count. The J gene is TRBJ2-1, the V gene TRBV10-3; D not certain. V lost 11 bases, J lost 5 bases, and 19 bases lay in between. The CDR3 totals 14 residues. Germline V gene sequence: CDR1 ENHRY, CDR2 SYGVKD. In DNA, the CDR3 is TGTGCCGCGGAGTCTAGAATTCGGAACAATGAGCAGTTCTTC. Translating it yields CAAESRIRNNEQFF.

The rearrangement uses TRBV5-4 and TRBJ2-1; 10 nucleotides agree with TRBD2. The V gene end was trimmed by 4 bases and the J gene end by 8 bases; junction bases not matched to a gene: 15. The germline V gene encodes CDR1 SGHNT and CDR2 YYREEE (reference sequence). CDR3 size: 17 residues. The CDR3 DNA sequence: TGTGCCAGCAGCCCAAAGCCACCTAGCGGGAGTAGGTATGAGCAGTTCTTC. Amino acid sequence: CASSPKPPSGSRYEQFF.

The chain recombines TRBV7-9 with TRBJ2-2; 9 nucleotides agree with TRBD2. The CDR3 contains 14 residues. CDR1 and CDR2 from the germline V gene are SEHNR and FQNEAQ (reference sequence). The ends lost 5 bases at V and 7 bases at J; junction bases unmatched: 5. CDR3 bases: TGTGCCAGCAGCGGAGGGACTAGCTTCGGGGAGCTGTTTTTT. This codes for CASSGGTSFGELFF.

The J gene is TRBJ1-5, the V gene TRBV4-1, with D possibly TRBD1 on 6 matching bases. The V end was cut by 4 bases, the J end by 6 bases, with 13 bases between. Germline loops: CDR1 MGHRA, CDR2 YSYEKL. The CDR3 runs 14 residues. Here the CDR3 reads CASSPTGFGQPQHF. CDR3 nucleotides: TGCGCCAGCAGCCCGACAGGTTTTGGTCAGCCCCAGCATTTT.

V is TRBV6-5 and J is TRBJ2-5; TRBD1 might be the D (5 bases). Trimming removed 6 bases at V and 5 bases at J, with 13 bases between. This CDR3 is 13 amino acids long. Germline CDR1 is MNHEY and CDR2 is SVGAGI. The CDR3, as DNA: TGTGCCAGCAGGGACGAAGGGGTGGAGACCCAGTACTTC. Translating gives CASRDEGVETQYF.

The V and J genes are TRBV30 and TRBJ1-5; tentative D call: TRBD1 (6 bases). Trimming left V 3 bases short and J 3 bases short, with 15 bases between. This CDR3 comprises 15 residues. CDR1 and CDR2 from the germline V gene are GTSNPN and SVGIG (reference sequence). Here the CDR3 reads CAWSRWGQYNQPQHF. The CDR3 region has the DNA TGTGCCTGGAGCCGCTGGGGACAATACAATCAGCCCCAGCATTTT.

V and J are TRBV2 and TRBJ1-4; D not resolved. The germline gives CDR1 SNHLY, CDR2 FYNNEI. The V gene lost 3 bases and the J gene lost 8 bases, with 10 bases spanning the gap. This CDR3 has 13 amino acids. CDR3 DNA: TGTGCCAGCAGTGACGGGAACTTAGAAAAACTGTTTTTT. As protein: CASSDGNLEKLFF.

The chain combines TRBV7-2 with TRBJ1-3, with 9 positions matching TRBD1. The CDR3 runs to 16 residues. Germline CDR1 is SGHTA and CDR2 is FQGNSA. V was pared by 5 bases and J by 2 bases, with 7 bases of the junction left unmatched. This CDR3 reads CASSRSRDRAGNTIYF. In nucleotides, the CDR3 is TGTGCCAGCAGCCGTTCCCGGGACAGGGCTGGAAACACCATATATTTT.

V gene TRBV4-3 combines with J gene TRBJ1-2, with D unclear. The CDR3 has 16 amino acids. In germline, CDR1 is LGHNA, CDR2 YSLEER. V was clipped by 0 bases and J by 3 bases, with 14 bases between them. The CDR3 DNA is TGCGCCAGCAGCCAAGATCCCTCCCCGGTAGACTATGGCTACACCTTC. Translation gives CASSQDPSPVDYGYTF.

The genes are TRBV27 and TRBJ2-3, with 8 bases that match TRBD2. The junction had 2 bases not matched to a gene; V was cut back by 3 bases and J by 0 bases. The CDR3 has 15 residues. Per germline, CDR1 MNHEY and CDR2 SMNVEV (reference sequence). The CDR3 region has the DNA TGTGCCAGCAGTTTTAGCGGGAAAAGCACAGATACGCAGTATTTT. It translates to CASSFSGKSTDTQYF.

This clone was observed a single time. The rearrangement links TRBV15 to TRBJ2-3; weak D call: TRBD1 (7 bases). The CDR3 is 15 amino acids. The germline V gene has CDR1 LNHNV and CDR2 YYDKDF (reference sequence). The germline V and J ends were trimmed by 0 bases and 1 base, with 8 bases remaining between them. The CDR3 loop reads CATSRDRGGTDTQYF. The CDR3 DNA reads TGTGCCACCAGCAGAGACAGGGGGGGCACAGATACGCAGTATTTT.

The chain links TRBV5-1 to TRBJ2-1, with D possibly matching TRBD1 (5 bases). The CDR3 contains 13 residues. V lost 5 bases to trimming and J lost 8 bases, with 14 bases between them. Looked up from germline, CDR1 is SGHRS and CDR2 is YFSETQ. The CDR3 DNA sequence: TGCGCCAGCAGTCTGACGTGGGGCGATGAGCAGTTCTTC. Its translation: CASSLTWGDEQFF.

DNA for the CDR3: TGTGCCAGCTCAACCTACAGGGGGTCCTACAATGAGCAGTTCTTC. This gives the protein CASSTYRGSYNEQFF. The chain is built from TRBV18 and TRBJ2-1; 8 nucleotides align to TRBD1. V lost 5 bases to trimming and J lost 1 base; unmatched junction nucleotides: 4. From germline, CDR1 is KGHSH and CDR2 LQKENI. The CDR3 sequence is 15 residues long. The whole variable domain, remainder taken from reference TRBV18 and TRBJ2-1, is NAGVMQNPRHLVRRRGQEARLRCSPMKGHSHVYWYRQLPEEGLKFMVYLQKENIIDESGMPKERFSAEFPKEGPSILRIQQVVRGDSAAYFCASSTYRGSYNEQFFGPGTRLTVL.

The CDR3 region is CASSNLTPKISSAQRELGEQYV. The CDR3, as DNA: TGTGCCAGCAGCAATCTAACCCCCAAGATTTCTAGCGCTCAGCGGGAGCTAGGCGAGCAGTACGTC. The V call is TRBV21-1, the J call TRBJ2-7; the table's D gene call, TRBD2, was not cross checked with the DNA. TRBV21-1 is flagged as a pseudogene. CDR3 length equals 22 residues.

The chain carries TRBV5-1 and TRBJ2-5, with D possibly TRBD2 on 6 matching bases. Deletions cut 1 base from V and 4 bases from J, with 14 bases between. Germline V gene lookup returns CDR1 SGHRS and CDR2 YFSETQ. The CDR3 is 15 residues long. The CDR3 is CASSLSGTRGETQYF. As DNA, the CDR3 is TGCGCCAGCAGCTTGTCCGGGACTCGTGGAGAGACCCAGTACTTC. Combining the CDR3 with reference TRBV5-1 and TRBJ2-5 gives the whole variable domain KAGVTQTPRYLIKTRGQQVTLSCSPISGHRSVSWYQQTPGQGLQFLFEYFSETQRNKGNFPGRFSGRQFSNSRSEMNVSTLELGDSALYLCASSLSGTRGETQYFGPGTRLLVL.

Here the CDR3 reads CASSLPSGGTYNEQFF. The CDR3 DNA sequence: TGTGCCAGCAGCCTTCCTAGCGGGGGGACCTACAATGAGCAGTTCTTC. The chain uses TRBV5-4 and TRBJ2-1; 11 bases line up with TRBD2. This CDR3 is built from 16 residues. Losses at the gene ends were 4 bases for V and 2 bases for J; bases not matched to a gene: 5. Germline values: CDR1 SGHNT, CDR2 YYREEE (reference sequence).

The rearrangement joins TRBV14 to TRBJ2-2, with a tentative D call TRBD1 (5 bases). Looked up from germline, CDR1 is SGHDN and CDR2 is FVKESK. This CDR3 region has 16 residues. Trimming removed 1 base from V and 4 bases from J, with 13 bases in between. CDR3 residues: CASSQAGSRSTGELFF. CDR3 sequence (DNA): TGTGCCAGCAGCCAAGCAGGGTCAAGAAGCACCGGGGAGCTGTTTTTT. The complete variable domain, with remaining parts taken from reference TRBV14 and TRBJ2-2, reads EAGVTQFPSHSVIEKGQTVTLRCDPISGHDNLYWYRRVMGKEIKFLLHFVKESKQDESGMPNNRFLAERTGGTYSTLKVQPAELEDSGVYFCASSQAGSRSTGELFFGEGSRLTVL.

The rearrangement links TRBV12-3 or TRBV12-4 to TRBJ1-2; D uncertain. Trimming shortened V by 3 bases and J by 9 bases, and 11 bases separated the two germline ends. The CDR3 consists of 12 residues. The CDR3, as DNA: TGTGCCAGCAGTTTGGAGGCGAGGCGCTACACCTTC. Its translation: CASSLEARRYTF.

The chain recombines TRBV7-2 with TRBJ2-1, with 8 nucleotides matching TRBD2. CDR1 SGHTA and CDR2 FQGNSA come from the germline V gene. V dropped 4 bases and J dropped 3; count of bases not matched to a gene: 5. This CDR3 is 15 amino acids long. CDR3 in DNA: TGTGCCAGCAGCTCCTTAGCGGGGCGCTACAATGAGCAGTTCTTC. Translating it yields CASSSLAGRYNEQFF.

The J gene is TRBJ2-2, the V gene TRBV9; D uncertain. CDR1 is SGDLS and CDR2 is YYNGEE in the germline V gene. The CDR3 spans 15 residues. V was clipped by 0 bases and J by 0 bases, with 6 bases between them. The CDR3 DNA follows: TGTGCCAGCAGCGTAGCTAACCCGAACACCGGGGAGCTGTTTTTT. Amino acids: CASSVANPNTGELFF.

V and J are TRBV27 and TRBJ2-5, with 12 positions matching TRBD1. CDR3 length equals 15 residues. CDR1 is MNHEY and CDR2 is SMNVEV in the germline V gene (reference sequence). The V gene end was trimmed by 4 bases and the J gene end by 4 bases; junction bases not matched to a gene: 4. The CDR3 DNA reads TGTGCCAGCAGTTCCCGGGACAGGGGGCGAGAGACCCAGTACTTC. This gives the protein CASSSRDRGRETQYF.

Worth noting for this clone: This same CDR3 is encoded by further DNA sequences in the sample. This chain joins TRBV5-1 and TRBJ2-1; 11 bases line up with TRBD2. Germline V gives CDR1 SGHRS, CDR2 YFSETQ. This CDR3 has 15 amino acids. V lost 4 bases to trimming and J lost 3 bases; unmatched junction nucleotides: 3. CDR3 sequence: CASSPGTSGYNEQFF. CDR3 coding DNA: TGCGCCAGCAGCCCCGGGACTAGCGGCTACAATGAGCAGTTCTTC.